Listed below are T cell receptor beta chains from one sample, sequenced in a study of vaccination effects on CD4 cells after COVID-19. The repertoire was sequenced with immunoSEQ multiplex PCR; TCRdb's copy has only in-frame clones and lacks some. The table shows some 39,000 clones, with 82% occurring only once. These receptors are not linked to any known antigen. The material sequenced was CD4+ T cells from PBMCs cultured without peptide, taken before COVID-19 vaccination. These receptors were taken from a human donor who received a COVID-19 vaccine. The conserved cysteine and the conserved F or W are not part of the CDR3 here.

TRBV27 ASSSKWVQPQH
TRBV7-9 ASSFGSNQPQH
TRBV6-2/TRBV6-3 ASSYPGGAQPQH
TRBV27 ASSLNREQPQH
TRBV6-5 ASRRSTGENSPLH
TRBV5-4 ASSATGNTEAF
TRBV5-1 ASSSTPGETQY
TRBV27 ASSFPTDGGYTGELF
TRBV2 ASSKFTGNLNTGELF
TRBV9 ASSVDSTGYGYT
TRBV4-2 ASSQEGARTEAF
TRBV19 ASSSFRDRGKLDGYT
TRBV4-2 ASSQTSGGTAPTDTQY
TRBV5-1 ASSLVSGGFEDTQY
TRBV11-1 ASSPGLDYGYT
TRBV7-3 ASRRSPNTGELF
TRBV18 ASSPYTGGQGGTEAF
TRBV18 ASSAGTGWEETQY
TRBV6-5 ASRTRLLNTEAF
TRBV3-1/TRBV3-2 ASSQVRVGEKLF
TRBV5-1 ASSSGQGSYNEQF
TRBV16 ASSQSGTGNQPQH
TRBV7-2 ASSDPGLAGGSPETQY
TRBV5-6 ASSFRGSNYGYT
TRBV19 ASSMASGPGNNYGYT
TRBV11-3 ASIRPIGQSNQPQH
TRBV10-2 ASSEQGAGGYT
TRBV29-1 SVDLLQGSYGYT
TRBV5-1 ASSTGTGGSFGTEAF
TRBV7-8 ASSLGVGAAKAF
TRBV9 ASSGSGQAGETQY
TRBV5-1 ASSLLVAGGTSTDTQY
TRBV12-3/TRBV12-4 ASTDRGRDTQY
TRBV19 ASSPGLDGWGYT
TRBV11-2 ASSLQGLWSSGNTIY
TRBV6-1 ASSTTGRNTEAF
TRBV6-6 ASSYSGQGLNQPQH
TRBV5-4 ASSRGGAGETQY
TRBV6-7 ASRTGLDTEAF
TRBV5-5 ASSLGPLRAGANVLT
TRBV18 ASSPTATEAF
TRBV21-1 ASSRGTGIIVPY
TRBV5-8 ASPITPGQSTDTQY
TRBV4-1 ASSRHWPLTSGGGRVADTQY
TRBV19 ASKHRGAEAF
TRBV7-9 ACPIAGVNTGELF
TRBV5-6 ASSLDRNNYGYT
TRBV5-1 ASSPGGQRETQY
TRBV5-6 ASSRRTGTLNEKLF
TRBV11-2 ASSPNGGQPQH
TRBV27 ASRPLSAWGYGYT
TRBV24-1 ATEPSAGAGANVLT
TRBV7-9 ASSLGTGNTIY
TRBV28 ASSLWTPTEAF
TRBV4-1 ASSKGPFEKLF